This T cell receptor beta chain came from a study of Graves' ophthalmopathy and Graves' hyperthyroidism. Whole-study findings and limits: Sensitivity of roughly 88% and specificity of 65% to 83% were achieved when a 13-signature model separated ophthalmopathy from stable hyperthyroidism.

TCR beta CDR3 amplification used RNA transcripts. The workflow started with a first-round RT-PCR run with HTBI primers and then moved on to a second-round multiplex PCR. In TCRdb, the multiplex PCR reads were re-called with MiXCR into one record per CDR3 protein. The sample comprises some 350,000 distinct CDR3 sequences, roughly 15% of which are singletons, and about 2.4% rests with the top ten. This clonotype was observed at least ten times. What it binds is not known. Certain patients were not enrolled. These were patients with other autoimmune diseases, uncontrolled infections, pregnancy or lactation. Looked up from germline, CDR1 is ENHRY and CDR2 is SYGVKD. The CDR3 covers 19 residues. V lost 0 bases to trimming and J lost 3 bases; unmatched junction nucleotides: 9.

The TCR was taken from an adult woman with stable Graves' hyperthyroidism. The sequenced material came from peripheral blood. The genes are TRBV10-3 and TRBJ2-7; the match to TRBD2 covers 15 bases. The CDR3 spells CAISESFGGLAGGRYEQYF. The CDR3 coding sequence is TGTGCCATCAGTGAGTCATTCGGAGGACTAGCGGGAGGGCGCTACGAGCAGTACTTC.